The present TCR beta chain was sequenced within a study of T-cell reconstitution after alpha-beta-depleted transplantation in children. V dropped 2 bases and J dropped 9; count of bases not matched to a gene: 11. The germline V gene encodes CDR1 LGHDT and CDR2 YNNKEL (reference sequence). This CDR3 is 15 amino acids long. This clonotype was observed once. Unique molecular identifiers tagged the TCRbeta library. TCRdb independently ran MiXCR on the PCR reads; one entry per CDR3 protein. The sample contains a few hundred thousand distinct CDR3 sequences, 10% to 13% of which appear only once. Sequenced here: PBMCs from the stem cell graft donor, sampled from the stem cell graft. The source is a human donor who donated a stem cell graft to a child with acute lymphoblastic leukemia. The chain recombines TRBV3-1 with TRBJ2-5; the match to TRBD2 covers 8 bases. In nucleotides, the CDR3 is TGTGCCAGCAGCCAAAACCTAGCGGGCCAATCGGCCCAGTACTTC. It is translated as CASSQNLAGQSAQYF.